This T cell receptor beta chain was retrieved from a study of T cell repertoires in cytomegalovirus infection. About the study: Public TCR beta signature analysis indicated the presence of both CMV infection and matching HLA type. Study-wide points: Summed frequency of public TCR beta families distinguished CMV carriers with the relevant HLA. HLA-C-restricted CMV-specific TCR beta clonotypes prevailed in the ex vivo response.

A single count supports this clonotype. The target antigen is unknown. TCRdb passed the reads through MiXCR, listing each CDR3 protein once. The sample shows more than 150,000 distinct CDR3 sequences, 17% of them seen only once. V was clipped by 4 bases and J by 0 bases, with 12 bases between them. Germline CDR1 and CDR2: MNHEY and SVGEGT. This CDR3 region has 15 residues. Sequencing used CD8+ T cells from PBMCs. The chain employs TRBV6-2 or TRBV6-3 and TRBJ2-5; unclear D gene. The sequence was obtained from a human donor in good health (CMV status not recorded). Some clones in this sample may be carry-over from other donors' samples. The CDR3 here is CASSSLSSYQETQYF. In nucleotides, the CDR3 is TGTGCCAGCAGTTCCCTCAGTTCCTACCAAGAGACCCAGTACTTC.